Following are 15 T cell receptor beta chains from one sample sequenced in a study of T cell responses to AZD1222 COVID-19 vaccine. TCRdb's copy holds only in-frame clones and misses some; the assay was immunoSEQ multiplex PCR. The sample yields 150,000 to 200,000 clones, about nine tenths seen once. The specimen was peripheral blood, collected on day 0 of AZD1222 vaccination. These receptors all come from an adult in good health.

The chain links TRBV9 to TRBJ2-7; D may be TRBD1 (6 bases). Trimming removed 4 bases from V and 1 base from J, with 9 bases in between. Germline-derived CDR1 and CDR2 are SGDLS and YYNGEE. The CDR3 extends over 13 amino acids. DNA of the CDR3: TGTGCCAGCAGCACGACAGGTTCCTACGAGCAGTACTTC. This gives the protein CASSTTGSYEQYF.

The gene calls are TRBV2 and TRBJ1-4; no reliable D call. The CDR3 has 11 amino acids. Germline V lookup: CDR1 SNHLY, CDR2 FYNNEI. The germline V and J ends were trimmed by 6 bases and 8 bases, with 7 bases remaining between them. The CDR3 protein is CASRVEEKLFF. In DNA, the CDR3 is TGTGCCAGCAGGGTTGAAGAAAAACTGTTTTTT.

The chain uses TRBV7-2 and TRBJ1-4; 9 bases line up with TRBD1. The CDR3 covers 15 residues. Unmatched junction bases numbered 9, after V lost 5 bases and J lost 8 bases. Germline CDR1 reads SGHTA; CDR2 reads FQGNSA. The CDR3 DNA reads TGTGCCAGCAGCCTACTGGGACAGGGAAGGGAAAAACTGTTTTTT. Protein sequence: CASSLLGQGREKLFF. The full variable domain, completed using reference TRBV7-2 and TRBJ1-4, is GAGVSQSPSNKVTEKGKDVELRCDPISGHTALYWYRQSLGQGLEFLIYFQGNSAPDKSGLPSDRFSAERTGGSVSTLTIQRTQQEDSAVYLCASSLLGQGREKLFFGSGTQLSVL.

This rearrangement joins TRBV18 to TRBJ2-2, with D maybe TRBD2 (6 bases). There are 16 residues in the CDR3. The V end was cut by 3 bases, the J end by 4 bases, with 15 bases between. Germline V gene lookup returns CDR1 KGHSH and CDR2 LQKENI. As DNA, the CDR3 is TGTGCCAGCTCACCGGAGGGATTAGGATCCACCGGGGAGCTGTTTTTT. Its translation: CASSPEGLGSTGELFF.

The rearrangement uses TRBV6-2 or TRBV6-3 and TRBJ2-7; unclear D gene. The CDR3 consists of 13 residues. Germline V gene lookup returns CDR1 MNHEY and CDR2 SVGEGT. Between the trimmed V and J ends, which lost 2 bases and 3 bases, there was a span of 8 bases. The CDR3 DNA reads TGTGCCAGCAGTTACGCTCGAAACTACGAGCAGTACTTC. This encodes CASSYARNYEQYF.

The CDR3 DNA sequence: TGCAGCGTTGAAAATGGCGGATCCTACGAGCAGTACTTC. Translation: CSVENGGSYEQYF. The V gene is TRBV29-1, the J gene TRBJ2-7; D unclear. V gave up 2 bases and J gave up 1 base, with 9 bases separating them. Germline CDR1 is SQVTM and CDR2 is ANQGSEA. The CDR3 extends over 13 amino acids.

This clone was seen a single time. V gene TRBV3-1 (or the pseudogene TRBV3-2) combines with J gene TRBJ1-3, with D possibly TRBD1 on 6 matching bases. With 8 bases removed from V and 6 bases from J, the gap between germline ends came to 8 bases. The CDR3 has 11 amino acids. Germline V gene lookup returns CDR1 LGHDT and CDR2 YNNKEL (reference sequence). This CDR3 is CASWGANTIYF. CDR3 in DNA: TGTGCCAGCTGGGGGGCAAACACCATATATTTT.

The chain joins TRBV29-1 to TRBJ2-7; a possible D gene is TRBD1 (5 bases). V lost 5 bases, J lost 7 bases, and 15 bases lay in between. The length of the CDR3 is 12 residues. Germline V gene sequence: CDR1 SQVTM, CDR2 ANQGSEA. The CDR3 loop is CSVWTSKWEQYF. The CDR3 bases are TGCAGCGTTTGGACATCTAAATGGGAGCAGTACTTC.

The chain is built from TRBV19 and TRBJ2-3, with 8 nucleotides matching TRBD1. The CDR3 contains 15 residues. Germline V CDR1 and CDR2: LNHDA, SQIVND (reference sequence). Losses at the gene ends were 6 bases for V and 0 bases for J; bases not matched to a gene: 5. The CDR3 bases are TGTGCCAGTAGCTGGGGGACAGGCAGCACAGATACGCAGTATTTT. Translated: CASSWGTGSTDTQYF. Full variable domain (outside the CDR3, taken from reference TRBV19 and TRBJ2-3): DGGITQSPKYLFRKEGQNVTLSCEQNLNHDAMYWYRQDPGQGLRLIYYSQIVNDFQKGDIAEGYSVSREKKESFPLTVTSAQKNPTAFYLCASSWGTGSTDTQYFGPGTRLTVL.

The J gene is TRBJ2-5, the V gene TRBV5-6; TRBD2 agrees at 10 bases. J was trimmed by 2 bases and V by 3 bases; bases with no gene match: 10. The germline CDR1 and CDR2 sequences are SGHDT and YYEEEE. The CDR3 has 17 residues. CDR3 DNA: TGTGCCAGCAGCTACCCTCGCGGACTAGCGGTTCAAGAGACCCAGTACTTC. It encodes CASSYPRGLAVQETQYF. Using reference TRBV5-6 and TRBJ2-5 for the parts outside the CDR3, the full variable domain is DAGVTQSPTHLIKTRGQQVTLRCSPKSGHDTVSWYQQALGQGPQFIFQYYEEEERQRGNFPDRFSGHQFPNYSSELNVNALLLGDSALYLCASSYPRGLAVQETQYFGPGTRLLVL.

V and J are TRBV4-3 and TRBJ2-3; 10 positions match TRBD2. V shed 0 bases and J 2 bases; nucleotides not matched to a gene: 8. CDR1 and CDR2 (germline): LGHNA, YSLEER. The CDR3 consists of 18 residues. The chain's CDR3 is CASSQEGRAGGITDTQYF. DNA of the CDR3: TGCGCCAGCAGCCAAGAAGGGCGAGCGGGAGGGATCACAGATACGCAGTATTTT.

The chain recombines TRBV7-9 with TRBJ1-1; 11 bases align to TRBD1. V gave up 1 base and J gave up 2 bases; unmatched junction bases: 12. CDR3 length: 19 residues. CDR1 SEHNR and CDR2 FQNEAQ come from the germline V gene (reference sequence). DNA of the CDR3: TGTGCCAGCAGCTTAGGGGCCGGACAGGGGGCTTTTAGAAACACTGAAGCTTTCTTT. It is translated as CASSLGAGQGAFRNTEAFF.

This clone was counted a single time. The chain carries TRBV10-1 and TRBJ1-1; TRBD1 is a possible D gene (6 bases). Germline V CDR1 and CDR2: WNHNN, SYGVQD (reference sequence). V lost 3 bases, J lost 4 bases, and 6 bases lay in between. The CDR3 runs 12 residues. CDR3 residues: CASSDRGTEAFF. Written as DNA, the CDR3 is TGCGCCAGCAGTGACAGGGGCACTGAAGCTTTCTTT.

The gene calls are TRBV18 and TRBJ1-6, with TRBD1 as a possible D gene (6 bases). The length of the CDR3 is 15 residues. V dropped 3 bases and J dropped 6 bases, with 12 bases sitting between them. Germline V gives CDR1 KGHSH, CDR2 LQKENI. CDR3 sequence: CASSPREGGNSPLHF. The CDR3 nucleotides read TGTGCCAGCTCACCGCGGGAGGGGGGTAATTCACCCCTCCACTTT.

The chain recombines TRBV14 with TRBJ2-2, with D unresolved. The CDR3 runs 14 residues. The germline V and J ends were trimmed by 1 base and 4 bases, with 7 bases remaining between them. Germline CDR1 SGHDN, CDR2 FVKESK. The CDR3 bases are TGTGCCAGCAGCCAAGTCCACCCCACCGGGGAGCTGTTTTTT. Translated: CASSQVHPTGELFF. The full variable domain, rest sourced from reference TRBV14 and TRBJ2-2, is EAGVTQFPSHSVIEKGQTVTLRCDPISGHDNLYWYRRVMGKEIKFLLHFVKESKQDESGMPNNRFLAERTGGTYSTLKVQPAELEDSGVYFCASSQVHPTGELFFGEGSRLTVL.